The 30 T cell receptor beta chains below were found in one sample sequenced in a study of blood T cell repertoires in COVID-19. Generated by immunoSEQ multiplex PCR, the TCRdb table keeps only in-frame clones and is missing some. The repertoire consists of 150,000 to 190,000 clones, with roughly 84% occurring once and the leading ten covering around 8.1%. The sample taken for sequencing was peripheral blood. The source is a woman aged 55 to 70 with COVID-19, enrolled during active disease.

The chain employs TRBV3-1 (or the pseudogene TRBV3-2) and TRBJ2-7; 7 bases agree with TRBD1. CDR1 is LGHDT and CDR2 is YNNKEL in the germline V gene (reference sequence). V was pared by 2 bases and J by 7 bases, with 8 bases of the junction left unmatched. The CDR3 loop spans 14 amino acids. The CDR3, as DNA: TGTGCCAGCAGCCAATATGGGACAGATTATGAGCAGTACTTC. Translation gives CASSQYGTDYEQYF.

The chain employs TRBV18 and TRBJ1-5; D not certain. V was pared by 2 bases and J by 0 bases, with 5 bases between. CDR1 and CDR2 from the germline V gene are KGHSH and LQKENI. The CDR3 covers 14 residues. The CDR3: CASSPEYSNQPQHF. CDR3 sequence (DNA): TGTGCCAGCTCACCAGAGTATAGCAATCAGCCCCAGCATTTT.

The rearrangement joins TRBV24-1 to TRBJ1-1; 7 nucleotides agree with TRBD1. After removal of 7 bases from V and 5 bases from J, the junction contained 9 bases not matched to a gene. This CDR3 contains 14 residues. The germline CDR1 and CDR2 sequences are KGHDR and SFDVKD. The CDR3 bases are TGTGCCACCAGATCTCAGGGGGTAGGGACTGAAGCTTTCTTT. Translated, it gives CATRSQGVGTEAFF.

The rearrangement joins TRBV5-1 to TRBJ1-1; D is unresolved. The CDR3 length is 13 residues. Per the germline V gene, CDR1 is SGHRS and CDR2 is YFSETQ. Trimming pared 2 bases from V and 3 bases from J, leaving 8 bases between. The CDR3 is CASSLTRDTEAFF. In nucleotides, the CDR3 is TGCGCCAGCAGCTTAACTCGGGACACTGAAGCTTTCTTT.

This clone occurred once. This sequence joins TRBV6-1 and TRBJ2-7, with TRBD1 identical over 8 bases. V trimming: 3 bases; J trimming: 9 bases; junction bases outside the gene matches: 10. The CDR3 covers 14 residues. The V gene's germline CDR1 is MNHNS and CDR2 SASEGT. The CDR3 region is CASSDPGTGSVQYV. The CDR3 region has the DNA TGTGCCAGCAGTGACCCCGGGACAGGTAGTGTGCAGTACGTC.

This clone was counted once. The chain uses TRBV19 and TRBJ2-3, with 9 bases that match TRBD2. The V and J ends lost 7 bases and 1 base, in that order; junction bases with no gene match: 15. This CDR3 has 18 amino acids. The germline gives CDR1 LNHDA, CDR2 SQIVND (reference sequence). The CDR3 region is CASTGSGSKGGRTDTQYF. The CDR3 DNA reads as TGTGCCAGTACCGGTAGCGGGAGTAAGGGCGGGCGCACAGATACGCAGTATTTT.

V is TRBV7-2 and J is TRBJ1-1, with 7 bases aligning to TRBD1. V shed 4 bases and J 6 bases; nucleotides not matched to a gene: 5. Germline lookup yields CDR1 SGHTA and CDR2 FQGNSA. This CDR3 has 13 amino acids. The CDR3 bases are TGTGCCAGCAGCTCGAGGGGGCCAGCTGAAGCTTTCTTT. As protein: CASSSRGPAEAFF.

This chain uses TRBV29-1 with TRBJ1-2; 9 bases are a match to TRBD1. The J segment lost 4 bases and the V segment lost 4 bases, leaving 4 bases of the junction unmatched. Germline assignment: CDR1 SQVTM and CDR2 ANQGSEA. This CDR3 is 13 amino acids long. CDR3 amino acids: CSVATGGPYGYTF. CDR3 nucleotides: TGCAGCGTTGCCACAGGGGGCCCCTATGGCTACACCTTC.

The J gene is TRBJ1-5, the V gene TRBV4-1; D is unresolved. The germline V gene encodes CDR1 MGHRA and CDR2 YSYEKL. V lost 0 bases to trimming and J lost 3 bases, with 9 bases between them. The CDR3 loop spans 15 amino acids. CDR3 in amino acids: CASSQEGSPNQPQHF. The CDR3 DNA follows: TGCGCCAGCAGCCAAGAAGGGAGCCCCAATCAGCCCCAGCATTTT.

The V gene is TRBV18, the J gene TRBJ2-4; TRBD2 matches at 8 bases. V lost 2 bases to trimming and J lost 6 bases; unmatched junction nucleotides: 12. Germline V CDR1 and CDR2: KGHSH, LQKENI. This CDR3 is built from 17 residues. CDR3 nucleotides: TGTGCCAGCTCACCATGGGGGCGGGAGGTCGAGAGAAACATTCAGTACTTC. Translating it yields CASSPWGREVERNIQYF.

V is TRBV5-1 and J is TRBJ2-1, with 7 bases aligning to TRBD2. Trimming cost V 0 bases and J 7 bases; bases outside gene matches: 13. Germline CDR1 SGHRS, CDR2 YFSETQ. The CDR3 extends over 17 amino acids. The CDR3 reads CASSLGTSLSSPNEQFF. The CDR3 DNA follows: TGCGCCAGCAGCTTGGGGACTAGTTTATCCTCACCGAATGAGCAGTTCTTC.

In DNA form, the CDR3 reads TGTGCCAGCAGCTATCAGGGTTGGAGCGGCTACACCTTC. Encoded protein: CASSYQGWSGYTF. The chain recombines TRBV7-2 with TRBJ1-2; tentatively, D is TRBD1 (5 bases). Between the trimmed V and J ends, which lost 4 bases and 8 bases, there was a span of 14 bases. The CDR3 has 13 residues. The germline CDR1 and CDR2 sequences are SGHTA and FQGNSA.

The chain employs TRBV2 and TRBJ2-1, with 11 bases aligning to TRBD2. The ends lost 10 bases at V and 7 bases at J; junction bases unmatched: 12. Germline V CDR1 and CDR2: SNHLY, FYNNEI. CDR3 length equals 15 residues. The DNA for the CDR3 is TGTGCCACCACTACACTAGCGGGAGTATCTAATGAGCAGTTCTTC. This sequence encodes CATTTLAGVSNEQFF.

This chain uses TRBV6-5 with TRBJ2-5; no reliable D call. Germline CDR1 is MNHEY and CDR2 is SVGAGI. This CDR3 spans 11 amino acids. Between the trimmed V and J ends, which lost 4 bases and 3 bases, there was a span of 3 bases. The CDR3 region is CASSFKETQYF. CDR3 sequence (DNA): TGTGCCAGCAGTTTTAAAGAGACCCAGTACTTC.

This clone came up a few times. This sequence joins TRBV10-3 and TRBJ1-1, with TRBD1 as a possible D gene (5 bases). CDR3 length: 13 amino acids. The germline V gene has CDR1 ENHRY and CDR2 SYGVKD. The V end lost 6 bases, the J end lost 8 bases, and 16 bases lay between the germline ends. This CDR3 is CAISHSREDEAFF. The CDR3 nucleotides read TGTGCCATCAGCCACAGCAGGGAGGACGAAGCTTTCTTT.

V gene TRBV11-2 combines with J gene TRBJ1-2, with D possibly matching TRBD1 (5 bases). CDR3 size: 15 residues. V lost 1 base, J lost 4 bases, and 13 bases lay in between. Germline V CDR1 and CDR2: SGHAT, FQNNGV. CDR3 residues: CASSLGNTGTYGYTF. The DNA of the CDR3 is TGTGCCAGCAGCTTAGGAAATACAGGCACCTATGGCTACACCTTC.

The rearrangement links TRBV25-1 to TRBJ1-1; D not resolved. Germline V lookup: CDR1 MGHDK, CDR2 SYGVNS. The CDR3 contains 11 residues. Trimming took 6 bases from V and 8 from J, leaving 10 bases between them. CDR3 nucleotides: TGTGCCAGCAGAAAGACGGGGGAAGCTTTCTTT. Residues: CASRKTGEAFF.

Of note for this clone: Other DNA sequences in the same sample also yield this CDR3. The chain carries TRBV5-1 and TRBJ1-1; tentatively, D is TRBD1 (5 bases). This CDR3 has 14 amino acids. V was pared by 4 bases and J by 1 base, with 11 bases between. Germline lookup yields CDR1 SGHRS and CDR2 YFSETQ. CDR3 bases: TGCGCCAGCAGCCTCGGGGGGAGGAACACTGAAGCTTTCTTT. It yields the protein CASSLGGRNTEAFF.

This clone was recorded only once. The V and J genes are TRBV7-9 and TRBJ1-1; 7 bases match TRBD1. The CDR3 is 15 residues long. The J segment lost 2 bases and the V segment lost 5 bases, leaving 8 bases of the junction unmatched. The germline CDR1 and CDR2 sequences are SEHNR and FQNEAQ (reference sequence). CDR3 in amino acids: CASSRLTGLNTEAFF. The CDR3 bases are TGTGCCAGCAGCCGATTGACAGGGTTAAACACTGAAGCTTTCTTT.

The rearrangement uses TRBV10-3 and TRBJ1-5; TRBD1 matches 10 bases. The V gene end was trimmed by 0 bases and the J gene end by 6 bases; junction bases not matched to a gene: 5. Germline V gene data show CDR1 as ENHRY and CDR2 as SYGVKD. The CDR3 runs 16 residues. The CDR3 is CAISESGTGVGQPQHF. DNA for the CDR3: TGTGCCATCAGTGAGTCGGGGACAGGGGTAGGTCAGCCCCAGCATTTT.

The CDR3 DNA reads as TGTGCCAGCAGTGAAAGCCAGCGGGAGACCAACGAGCAGTACTTC. Translating gives CASSESQRETNEQYF. The rearrangement uses TRBV6-1 and TRBJ2-7; 8 nucleotides line up with TRBD2. The V segment lost 2 bases and the J segment 5 bases; nucleotides outside the gene matches: 8. Germline lookup yields CDR1 MNHNS and CDR2 SASEGT. The CDR3 has 15 residues.

This clone has only one observation. The CDR3 DNA sequence: TGTGCCAGCAGCGCCGTTCCGGGACTACCCGTAGATACGCAGTATTTT. Translation gives CASSAVPGLPVDTQYF. This chain connects TRBV9 to TRBJ2-3, with TRBD2 matching 7 bases. This CDR3 comprises 16 residues. Unmatched junction bases numbered 12, after V lost 3 bases and J lost 5 bases. Germline V gene lookup returns CDR1 SGDLS and CDR2 YYNGEE.

Note on this clone: Other DNA sequences from this sample encode an identical CDR3 as well. The rearrangement joins TRBV5-1 to TRBJ1-2; D is uncertain. V was clipped by 0 bases and J by 1 base, with 4 bases between them. From germline, CDR1 is SGHRS and CDR2 YFSETQ. The CDR3 has 13 amino acids. This CDR3 is CASSLGSNYGYTF. In DNA form, the CDR3 reads TGCGCCAGCAGCTTGGGCAGTAACTATGGCTACACCTTC.

The J gene is TRBJ1-2, the V gene TRBV15, with D possibly matching TRBD1 (5 bases). With 0 bases removed from V and 5 bases from J, the gap between germline ends came to 16 bases. Germline V gene sequence: CDR1 LNHNV, CDR2 YYDKDF (reference sequence). This CDR3 contains 16 residues. CDR3 in DNA: TGTGCCACCAGCAGAGACAACTTGGAGACAGCATATGGCTACACCTTC. This translates into CATSRDNLETAYGYTF.

There are a few counts of this clone. The rearrangement uses TRBV9 and TRBJ2-5, with 11 bases lining up with TRBD1. The CDR3 sequence is 15 residues long. The trim removed 4 bases at V and 4 bases at J, leaving 6 bases unmatched. From germline, CDR1 is SGDLS and CDR2 YYNGEE. This CDR3 is CASSPWTGGGETQYF. The CDR3 nucleotides read TGTGCCAGCAGCCCCTGGACAGGGGGCGGAGAGACCCAGTACTTC.

The chain is built from TRBV19 and TRBJ2-7, with 11 bases fitting TRBD1. Looked up from germline, CDR1 is LNHDA and CDR2 is SQIVND (reference sequence). Trimming removed 4 bases from V and 3 bases from J; junction bases left unmatched: 5. The CDR3 spans 15 residues. The CDR3 region is CASSTLGTGGYEQYF. The CDR3 DNA reads TGTGCCAGTAGTACCCTGGGGACAGGGGGCTACGAGCAGTACTTC.

The chain has TRBV27 and TRBJ1-2, with D maybe TRBD1 (5 bases). The CDR3 consists of 14 residues. V was cut by 6 bases and J by 2 bases, with 13 bases left in between. CDR1 is MNHEY, CDR2 SMNVEV, per germline (reference sequence). The CDR3 DNA follows: TGTGCCAGCAGCCACGACAGCAACAACTATGGCTACACCTTC. It translates to CASSHDSNNYGYTF.

The chain recombines TRBV15 with TRBJ1-2; no firm D call. This CDR3 is built from 15 residues. V was pared by 0 bases and J by 5 bases, with 13 bases between. Per the germline V gene, CDR1 is LNHNV and CDR2 is YYDKDF (reference sequence). As DNA, the CDR3 is TGTGCCACCAGCAGAGATTTCGCAGGAACTTATGGCTACACCTTC. Translating it yields CATSRDFAGTYGYTF.

In nucleotides, the CDR3 is TGTGCCAGCAGTGAAGCTTTCAGACAGTCTGGCTACACCTTC. Translated: CASSEAFRQSGYTF. The chain combines TRBV6-1 with TRBJ1-2; a weak D match, TRBD1 (5 bases). This CDR3 has 14 residues. Germline V gene data show CDR1 as MNHNS and CDR2 as SASEGT. Between the trimmed V and J ends, which lost 0 bases and 7 bases, there was a span of 12 bases.

The J gene is TRBJ2-7, the V gene TRBV4-1; D possibly corresponds to TRBD2 (5 bases). V dropped 0 bases and J dropped 0 bases, with 9 bases sitting between them. The CDR3 extends over 15 amino acids. Germline V gene data show CDR1 as MGHRA and CDR2 as YSYEKL. CDR3 loop: CASSQDRGSSYEQYF. The CDR3 DNA reads as TGCGCCAGCAGCCAAGATCGGGGAAGCTCCTACGAGCAGTACTTC.